This T cell receptor beta chain was retrieved from a study of T cell responses to AZD1222 COVID-19 vaccine. The wider study: Recipients boosted at about 4 weeks or about 12 weeks are pooled. Study conclusions and caveats: At baseline, just 6 or 7 AZD1222 recipients tested seropositive. Repertoires were collected only later (after the peak T cell response had occurred). The sample set comprised mostly white British donors with more females, and clonal diversity was possibly underestimated.

Germline V CDR1 and CDR2: KGHSH, LQKENI. Trimming took 3 bases from V and 8 from J, leaving 14 bases between them. CDR3 size: 14 residues. In regard to this clone: No antigen is known for it.

Produced via immunoSEQ multiplex PCR; TCRdb's table is partial and in-frame only. The data hold under 150,000 clones, with just over 90% observed a single time. This sequence was found in an adult in good health. Source: peripheral blood, taken on day 0 of AZD1222 vaccination. The genes are TRBV18 and TRBJ2-1, with D unclear. CDR3 nucleotide sequence: TGTGCCAGCTCACCGTCAAGGGCTGTAGATGAGCAGTTCTTC. Its translation: CASSPSRAVDEQFF.